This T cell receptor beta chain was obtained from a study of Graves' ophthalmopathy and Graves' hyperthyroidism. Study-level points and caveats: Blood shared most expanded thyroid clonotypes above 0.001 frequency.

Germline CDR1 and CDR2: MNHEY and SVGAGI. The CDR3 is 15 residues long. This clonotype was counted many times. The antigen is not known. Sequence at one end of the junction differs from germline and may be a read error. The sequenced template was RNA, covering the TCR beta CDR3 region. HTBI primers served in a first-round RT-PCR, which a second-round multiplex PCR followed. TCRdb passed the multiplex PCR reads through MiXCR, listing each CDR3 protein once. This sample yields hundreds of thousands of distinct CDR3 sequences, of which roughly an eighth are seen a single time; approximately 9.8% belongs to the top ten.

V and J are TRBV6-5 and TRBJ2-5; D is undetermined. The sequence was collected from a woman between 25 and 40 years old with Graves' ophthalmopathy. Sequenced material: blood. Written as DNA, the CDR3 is TGTGCCAGCAGTTACTCCCCCCGGCTCCAAGAGGCCCAGTACTTC. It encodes CASSYSPRLQEAQYF.